This T cell receptor (beta chain) was recovered during a study of T cell responses to AZD1222 COVID-19 vaccine. The protocol was immunoSEQ multiplex PCR, while the TCRdb copy is restricted to in-frame clones and leaves out a portion. The sample contains about 92,000 clones, 70% to 90% of which appear only once. The specimen comprised peripheral blood, sampled on day 0 of AZD1222 vaccination. The source is an adult in good health.

The CDR3 here is CASSLYQGNYGYTF. CDR3 nucleotide sequence: TGTGCCAGCAGCTTGTATCAGGGAAACTATGGCTACACCTTC. The chain couples TRBV5-6 to TRBJ1-2; weak D call: TRBD1 (5 bases). The CDR3 runs to 14 residues. Trimming pared 1 base from V and 2 bases from J, leaving 9 bases between. Germline V gives CDR1 SGHDT, CDR2 YYEEEE.